This T cell receptor (beta chain) is from a study of blood T cells in healthy people across ages. Next came a second PCR, run for roughly 7 to 12 cycles, which used a sample-barcoded 5' primer along with a J-beta primer mix. With 12 random nucleotides, a template-switch adaptor tagged each individual cDNA molecule. MiXCR was run by TCRdb on the 5' RACE reads, yielding one entry per CDR3 protein. This table has over 1.5 million distinct CDR3 sequences, around half appearing once. The CDR3 sequence is 14 residues long. Germline loops: CDR1 SQVTM, CDR2 ANQGSEA. With 4 bases removed from V and 0 bases from J, the gap between germline ends came to 9 bases. Drawing of peripheral blood yielded roughly 9.8 milliliters from each donor.

The TCR comes from a woman between 40 and 55 years old in good health. J is TRBJ2-2 and V is TRBV29-1; possible D gene TRBD1, 6 bases. Sequencing was done on a sample of blood. As DNA, the CDR3 is TGCAGCGTTGGACAGGTCGCGAACACCGGGGAGCTGTTTTTT. Protein: CSVGQVANTGELFF.